A single T cell receptor beta chain is shown here with its context. Its specific antigen is unknown. Nothing much larger sits one base from this clone, and base qualities are not available. The CDR3, cysteine through phenylalanine, is 14 amino acids long. The only DNA kept is the CDR3, 42 bases in frame from the first base. According to the germline V gene (reference sequence), CDR1 reads MNHEY and CDR2 reads SMNVEV. V trim: 5 bases; J trim: 6 bases; unmatched bases: 7. The sample is drawn from a study of T cell repertoires in cytomegalovirus infection (dated 2019 in TCRdb). Background for the entire study: Donor HLA type was relevant to the analysis, because carriage of CMV infection together with the matching HLA type was indicated by public TCR beta signatures. The paper as a whole reports these results and caveats: In the ex vivo response, HLA-C-restricted CMV-specific TCR beta clonotypes were dominant, and in two of eight donors the single most frequent clonotype came from this HLA-C-restricted group. In both this cohort and an independent cohort of some 370 donors, the cumulative frequency of public TCR beta family members distinguished carriers of CMV infection plus the relevant HLA type.

The instrument given in TCRdb is Illumina HiSeq 1500. TCRdb ran its own pipeline on the public reads, namely fastp trimming at Q25 and MiXCR clone calling, and kept in-frame beta chains. Each record represents a unique CDR3 protein, reported with the most common genes and DNA among its rows. This sample comprises more than 350,000 distinct CDR3 sequences, roughly 30% of them detected only once. Together, the top ten hold about 13% of the sample. The TCR was taken from a human donor in good health (CMV status not recorded). Some clones in this sample may be carry-over from other donors' samples. The sequence is built from TRBV27 and TRBJ1-3; 7 junctional bases match TRBD1. The specimen was PBMCs. The CDR3 region: CASSPQGGVNTIYF. Here is the DNA: TGTGCCAGCAGTCCCCAGGGGGGCGTAAACACCATATATTTT.